This is a list of T cell receptor beta chains from one sample in a study of blood T cell repertoires in COVID-19. TCRdb's table, derived via immunoSEQ multiplex PCR, lists solely in-frame clones and lacks some. The data show around 300,000 clones, around 90% seen once. Material for sequencing was peripheral blood. These receptor sequences come from a woman in her thirties with COVID-19, enrolled during active disease. Both conserved end residues are part of each CDR3. The order of the fields is clone size, J gene, V gene, D gene, CDR3 protein, CDR3 DNA. A D gene is named only where the DNA matches it firmly. Where a row states a size, it is once, few, many or the class of an expanded clone; other rows omit it.

>.|TRBJ1-5|TRBV27|.
CASSLEEGQPQHF
TGTGCCAGCAGTTTGGAGGAGGGACAGCCCCAGCATTTT
>.|TRBJ1-4|TRBV12-2|.
CASRLERPRTNEKLFF
TGTGCAAGTCGCTTAGAGCGACCGAGGACTAATGAAAAACTGTTTTTT
>.|TRBJ2-1|TRBV3-1/TRBV3-2|.
CASSPRDLSYNEQFF
TGTGCCAGCAGCCCACGAGATCTGTCCTACAATGAGCAGTTCTTC
>.|TRBJ2-5|TRBV3-1/TRBV3-2|TRBD1
CASSQAGTGASETQYF
TGTGCCAGCAGCCAAGCAGGGACAGGGGCTTCAGAGACCCAGTACTTC
>once|TRBJ2-5|TRBV7-6|.
CASRVGTLQETQYF
TGTGCCAGCAGGGTTGGGACACTACAAGAGACCCAGTACTTC
>.|TRBJ2-1|TRBV2|.
CASSLQVYNEQFF
TGTGCCAGCAGTCTACAGGTTTACAATGAGCAGTTCTTC
>.|TRBJ1-2|TRBV7-9|.
CASSGLDRNYGYTF
TGTGCCAGCAGCGGACTCGACAGGAACTATGGCTACACCTTC
>.|TRBJ2-6|TRBV7-6|TRBD2
CASSLRVAGLSGANVLTF
TGTGCCAGCAGCCTTCGTGTAGCGGGTCTCTCTGGGGCCAACGTCCTGACTTTC
>.|TRBJ1-5|TRBV28|TRBD1
CASSYKTGRQPQHF
TGTGCCAGCAGCTACAAGACAGGGCGGCAGCCCCAGCATTTT
>.|TRBJ2-5|TRBV18|.
CASSPRSLAVQETQYF
TGTGCCAGCTCACCACGGTCCTTAGCGGTACAAGAGACCCAGTACTTC
>.|TRBJ2-5|TRBV28|.
CASSLSDRRQETQYF
TGTGCCAGCAGTTTATCCGACAGGCGCCAAGAGACCCAGTACTTC
>.|TRBJ1-1|TRBV9|.
CASSSRQNTEAFF
TGTGCCAGCAGCTCCCGACAGAACACTGAAGCTTTCTTT
>.|TRBJ2-5|TRBV14|.
CASSPSRGNQETQYF
TGTGCCAGCAGCCCCTCCCGGGGAAACCAAGAGACCCAGTACTTC
>.|TRBJ2-5|TRBV7-3|.
CASSFKPSETQYF
TGTGCCAGCAGCTTCAAGCCGTCAGAGACCCAGTACTTC
>.|TRBJ2-2|TRBV19|TRBD2
CASGLAGGTGELFF
TGTGCCAGCGGGCTAGCGGGAGGCACCGGGGAGCTGTTTTTT
>.|TRBJ2-3|TRBV6-5|TRBD1
CASRGQATDTQYF
TGTGCCAGCAGGGGACAGGCCACAGATACGCAGTATTTT
>.|TRBJ2-1|TRBV29-1|TRBD1
CSVEARGRNPYNEQFF
TGCAGCGTTGAAGCCAGGGGGCGAAACCCCTACAATGAGCAGTTCTTC
>.|TRBJ2-1|TRBV7-8|TRBD2
CASSSLAGDVNEQFF
TGTGCCAGCAGCTCACTAGCGGGCGACGTAAATGAGCAGTTCTTC
>.|TRBJ2-7|TRBV5-4|.
CASSSTGYEQYF
TGTGCCAGCAGCTCCACAGGGTACGAGCAGTACTTC
>.|TRBJ2-7|TRBV11-2|.
CASSRGDRYEQYF
TGTGCCAGCAGCCGGGGCGACAGGTACGAGCAGTACTTC
>.|TRBJ1-5|TRBV27|TRBD1
CARSQGARQPQHF
TGTGCCAGATCGCAGGGGGCGCGTCAGCCCCAGCATTTT
>.|TRBJ2-7|TRBV6-5|.
CASSTGHGFEQYF
TGTGCCAGCAGTACGGGACACGGCTTCGAGCAGTACTTC
>.|TRBJ1-6|TRBV28|TRBD1
CASSLDRGLYNSPLHF
TGTGCCAGCAGTTTGGACAGGGGGCTCTATAATTCACCCCTCCACTTT
>.|TRBJ2-3|TRBV5-1|TRBD1
CASEPGDRLTDTQYF
TGCGCCAGCGAACCCGGGGACAGACTCACAGATACGCAGTATTTT
>.|TRBJ2-1|TRBV5-5|.
CASSLMRGPPTEQFF
TGTGCCAGCAGCTTGATGCGGGGACCTCCCACTGAGCAGTTCTTC
>once|TRBJ2-3|TRBV5-3|.
CARSLGQNTDTQYF
TGTGCCAGAAGCTTGGGGCAGAACACAGATACGCAGTATTTT
>.|TRBJ1-2|TRBV9|TRBD1
CASSSGGASYGYTF
TGTGCCAGCAGCTCAGGGGGCGCTTCGTATGGCTACACCTTC
>.|TRBJ2-3|TRBV9|TRBD2
CASSRGAGPTDTQYF
TGTGCCAGCAGCCGAGGAGCGGGGCCCACAGATACGCAGTATTTT
>.|TRBJ2-6|TRBV24-1|.
CATQSRNRGPTISGANVLTF
TGTGCCACCCAGTCTAGGAATCGGGGTCCCACGATCTCTGGGGCCAACGTCCTGACTTTC
>.|TRBJ1-1|TRBV30|.
CAWRRRGEAFF
TGTGCCTGGAGGAGGAGGGGCGAAGCTTTCTTT
>once|TRBJ1-5|TRBV28|TRBD1
CASSSPGQGAHQPQHF
TGTGCCAGCAGTTCCCCGGGACAGGGGGCCCATCAGCCCCAGCATTTT
>.|TRBJ1-2|TRBV29-1|.
CSVDRFGYTF
TGCAGCGTTGACAGGTTCGGCTACACCTTC
>.|TRBJ1-6|TRBV20-1|.
CSASIAAGSPLHF
TGCAGTGCTAGTATCGCTGCGGGTTCACCCCTCCACTTT
>.|TRBJ2-2|TRBV11-3|.
CASTAGGPNTGELFF
TGTGCCAGCACAGCCGGGGGGCCTAACACCGGGGAGCTGTTTTTT
>.|TRBJ2-1|TRBV30|.
CAWERESRNEQFF
TGTGCCTGGGAACGGGAGAGTCGGAATGAGCAGTTCTTC
>once|TRBJ2-1|TRBV3-1/TRBV3-2|TRBD2
CASSPGTSGSEQFF
TGTGCCAGCAGCCCCGGGACTAGCGGGAGTGAGCAGTTCTTC
>.|TRBJ1-1|TRBV24-1|.
CATGPLPLNTEAFF
TGTGCCACGGGGCCGTTACCCTTGAACACTGAAGCTTTCTTT
>.|TRBJ1-2|TRBV7-9|TRBD1
CASRSPGQGANYGYTF
TGTGCCAGCAGATCACCGGGACAGGGAGCTAACTATGGCTACACCTTC
>once|TRBJ2-2|TRBV7-3|.
CASSGGAYGTGELFF
TGTGCCAGCAGTGGAGGGGCCTACGGGACCGGGGAGCTGTTTTTT
>.|TRBJ1-2|TRBV28|TRBD1
CASSLSLTGGASGYTF
TGTGCCAGCAGTTTATCCCTCACAGGGGGCGCGAGCGGCTACACCTTC
>.|TRBJ2-7|TRBV5-6|.
CASSRLVYEQYF
TGTGCCAGCAGCCGACTAGTCTACGAGCAGTACTTC
>.|TRBJ1-2|TRBV6-2/TRBV6-3|TRBD1
CASSYGTGEGYTF
TGTGCCAGCAGTTACGGGACAGGGGAAGGCTACACCTTC
>.|TRBJ1-2|TRBV28|.
CASSLMRRGYTF
TGTGCCAGCAGTTTAATGCGTCGGGGCTACACCTTC